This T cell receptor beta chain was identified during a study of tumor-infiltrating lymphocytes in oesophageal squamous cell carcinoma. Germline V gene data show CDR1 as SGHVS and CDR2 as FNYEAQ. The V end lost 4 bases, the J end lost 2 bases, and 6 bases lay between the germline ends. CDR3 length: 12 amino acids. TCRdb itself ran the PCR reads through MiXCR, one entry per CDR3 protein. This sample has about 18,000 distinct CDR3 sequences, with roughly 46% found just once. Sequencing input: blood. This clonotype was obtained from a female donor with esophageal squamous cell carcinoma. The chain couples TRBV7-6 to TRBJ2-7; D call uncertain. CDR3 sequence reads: CASSSSPYEQYF. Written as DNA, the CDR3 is TGTGCCAGCAGCTCCTCTCCCTACGAGCAGTACTTC.